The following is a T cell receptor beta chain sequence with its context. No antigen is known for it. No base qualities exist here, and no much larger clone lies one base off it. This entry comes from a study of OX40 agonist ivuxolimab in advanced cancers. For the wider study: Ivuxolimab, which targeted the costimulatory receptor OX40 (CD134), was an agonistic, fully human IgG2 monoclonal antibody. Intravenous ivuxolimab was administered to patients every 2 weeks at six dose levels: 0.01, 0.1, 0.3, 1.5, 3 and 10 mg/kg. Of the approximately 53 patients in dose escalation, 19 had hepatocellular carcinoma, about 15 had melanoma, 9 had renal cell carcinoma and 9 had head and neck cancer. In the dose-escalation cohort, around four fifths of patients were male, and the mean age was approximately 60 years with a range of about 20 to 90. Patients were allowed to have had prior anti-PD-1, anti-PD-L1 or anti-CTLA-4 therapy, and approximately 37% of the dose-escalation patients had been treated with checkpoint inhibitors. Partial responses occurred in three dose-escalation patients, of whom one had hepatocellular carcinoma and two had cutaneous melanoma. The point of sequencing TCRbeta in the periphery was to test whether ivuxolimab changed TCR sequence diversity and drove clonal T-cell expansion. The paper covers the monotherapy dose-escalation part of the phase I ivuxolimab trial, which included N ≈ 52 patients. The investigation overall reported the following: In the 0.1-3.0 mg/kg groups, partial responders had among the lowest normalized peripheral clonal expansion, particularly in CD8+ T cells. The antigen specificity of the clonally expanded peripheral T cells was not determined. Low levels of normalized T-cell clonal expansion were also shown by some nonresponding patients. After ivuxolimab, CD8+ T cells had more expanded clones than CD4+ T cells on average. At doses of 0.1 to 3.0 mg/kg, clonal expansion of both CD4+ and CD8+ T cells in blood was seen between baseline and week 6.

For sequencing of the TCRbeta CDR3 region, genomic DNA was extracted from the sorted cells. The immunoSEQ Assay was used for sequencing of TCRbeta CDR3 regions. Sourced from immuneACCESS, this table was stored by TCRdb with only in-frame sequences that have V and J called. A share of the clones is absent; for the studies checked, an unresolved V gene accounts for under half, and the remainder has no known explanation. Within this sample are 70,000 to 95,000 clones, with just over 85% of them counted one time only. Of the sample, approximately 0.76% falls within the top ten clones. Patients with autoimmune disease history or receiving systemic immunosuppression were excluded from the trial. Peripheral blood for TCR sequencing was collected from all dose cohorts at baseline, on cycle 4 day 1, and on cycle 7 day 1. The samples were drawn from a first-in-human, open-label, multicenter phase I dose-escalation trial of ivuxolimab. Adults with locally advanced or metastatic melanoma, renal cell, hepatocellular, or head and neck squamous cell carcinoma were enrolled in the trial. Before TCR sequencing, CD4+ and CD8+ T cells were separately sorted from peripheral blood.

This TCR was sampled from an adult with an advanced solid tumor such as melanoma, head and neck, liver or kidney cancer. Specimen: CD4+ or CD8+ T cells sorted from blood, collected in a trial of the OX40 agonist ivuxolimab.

Read as DNA, the sequence is TGTGCCAGCAGCAAAGGATTGCCGAGATACAATGAGCAGTTCTTC. It translates to CASSKGLPRYNEQFF. The chain links TRBV21-1 with TRBJ2-1; the D call in the table, TRBD2, was not verified against the DNA. TRBV21-1 is a pseudogene. The cysteine opens and the phenylalanine closes a CDR3 of 15 amino acids. CDR3 DNA only is kept here, 45 bases in frame from base 1.